This T cell receptor (beta chain) was captured in a study of PD-1 blockade in classical Hodgkin lymphoma. Germline CDR1 is SGHAT and CDR2 is FQNNGV. The CDR3 sequence is 14 residues long. Trimming left V 3 bases short and J 9 bases short, with 12 bases between. Each patient relapsed following autologous stem cell transplantation, and prior brentuximab vedotin exposure differed. With magnetic negative selection, CD4+ T cells were purified from PBMCs that had been thawed. Data came from immunoSEQ multiplex PCR; TCRdb stores just in-frame clones and leaves some out. The sample holds 30,000 to 40,000 clones, around nine tenths seen once.

This TCR derives from a human donor with classical Hodgkin lymphoma. The rearrangement links TRBV11-2 to TRBJ1-6; D uncertain. The material was CD4+ T cells from blood, obtained at baseline. CDR3 DNA sequence: TGTGCCAGCAGCTTCAGCCAAATGGGTTCACCCCTCCACTTT. This codes for CASSFSQMGSPLHF. The full variable domain, in which reference TRBV11-2 and TRBJ1-6 provide the parts outside the CDR3, is EAGVAQSPRYKIIEKRQSVAFWCNPISGHATLYWYQQILGQGPKLLIQFQNNGVVDDSQLPKDRFSAERLKGVDSTLKIQPAKLEDSAVYLCASSFSQMGSPLHFGNGTRLTVT.